This entry is about one T cell receptor beta chain. The target antigen is unknown. This record comes from a study of shared clonotypes between healthy human individuals. The overall study: Every donor yielded three CD4 naive, three CD4 memory, two CD8 naive and one CD8 memory plate.

Terminally differentiated effector memory CD45RA+ cells were left out of the naive CD8 fraction, which was CD45RO-negative and positively selected for CCR7. Study-wide results and limits: Among four donors, roughly 5.5% of naive CD4 clonotypes were found in common. Among the subsets, naive ones generally showed larger estimated richness than memory ones.

Across several immunoSEQ plates, the genomic DNA of each subset was split evenly. Only in-frame clones appear in the TCRdb table, and some are missing; sequencing was by immunoSEQ multiplex PCR. The sample comprises approximately 1.9 million clones, around 93% of which are singletons, and under 2% rests with the top ten. Sequencing input: naive CD8+ T cells from PBMCs. The TCR comes from a man aged 18 to 35 in good health. Some clones in this sample may be carry-over from other donors' samples.

The DNA for the CDR3 is TGTGCCAGCAGTTTATATAACGGGATCACTCAACGAAGTGAGCAGTTCTTC. Amino acids: CASSLYNGITQRSEQFF. V usage is TRBV28 and J usage is TRBJ2-1; D perhaps matches TRBD2 (5 bases). Trimming took 1 base from V and 9 from J, leaving 22 bases between them. The germline CDR1 and CDR2 sequences are MDHEN and SYDVKM. The CDR3 is made up of 17 amino acids.